This record covers a single T cell receptor (beta chain). V was clipped by 2 bases and J by 6 bases, with 19 bases between them. Germline CDR1 is LGHNA and CDR2 is YNFKEQ. There are 16 residues in the CDR3. Using a J-beta primer mix together with a sample-barcoded 5' primer, a second PCR was run for roughly 6 to 12 cycles. MiXCR, run by TCRdb on the 5' RACE reads, gives a single entry per CDR3 protein. Among about 780,000 distinct CDR3 sequences listed, around half were seen once. This entry comes from a study of blood T cells in healthy people across ages. This receptor was obtained from a man older than 75 in good health. The sequenced material came from blood. The rearrangement joins TRBV4-2 to TRBJ1-2, with a weak D call TRBD1 (5 bases). CDR3 sequence: CASSQIPRDWDHGYTF. CDR3 nucleotide sequence: TGTGCCAGCAGCCAAATCCCCAGGGACTGGGATCATGGCTACACCTTC.